Reported below is one T cell receptor (beta chain). Its antigen is currently unknown. This sample was included in a study of T-cell reconstitution after alpha-beta-depleted transplantation in children. As it was prepared, the TCRbeta library received unique molecular identifiers. TCRdb re-derived calls from the PCR reads in MiXCR, one entry per CDR3 protein. The table lists roughly 570,000 distinct CDR3 sequences, around 27% of them singletons. Study findings and constraints: Reported findings indicate that, about two months after transplant, alpha-beta T cells came from several hundred expanded clones, which were derived from non-depleted graft cells. The study traced high day-60 TCRbeta diversity in some patients to surviving recipient T cells and thymic progenitors.

The CDR3 loop spans 13 amino acids. Germline V CDR1 and CDR2: SGHRS, YFSETQ. Trimming left V 4 bases short and J 4 bases short, with 10 bases between. The TCR comes from a boy younger than two with Wiskott-Aldrich syndrome, due to receive a stem cell transplant. Source: PBMCs, taken before TCRalphabeta/CD19-depleted stem cell transplant. V is TRBV5-1 and J is TRBJ2-3; D is unresolved. DNA for the CDR3: TGCGCCAGCAGCATTGACCTTGCAGATACGCAGTATTTT. This encodes CASSIDLADTQYF.